The next 18 T cell receptor beta chains were all read from a single sample in a study of blood T cell repertoires in COVID-19. TCRdb keeps only in-frame clones here, not all; method: immunoSEQ multiplex PCR. Of roughly 100,000 clones listed, under 80% are singletons. The specimen was peripheral blood. Receptors were obtained from a woman in her 70s with acute or convalescent COVID-19.

This rearrangement joins TRBV7-9 to TRBJ2-2, with D unclear. The germline V gene has CDR1 SEHNR and CDR2 FQNEAQ (reference sequence). CDR3 length: 14 amino acids. Deletions cut 5 bases from V and 5 bases from J, with 12 bases between. CDR3 loop: CASSRLEWTGELFF. In DNA form, the CDR3 reads TGTGCCAGCAGCCGCTTAGAGTGGACCGGGGAGCTGTTTTTT.

This clone has just one count. V and J are TRBV5-6 and TRBJ1-2; no firm D call. Deletions cut 1 base from V and 0 bases from J, with 16 bases between. The CDR3 contains 17 residues. The germline V gene encodes CDR1 SGHDT and CDR2 YYEEEE. The CDR3 coding sequence is TGTGCCAGCAGCTTGTGGTCAGGCGAATTCGCTAACTATGGCTACACCTTC. Translation: CASSLWSGEFANYGYTF.

In this sample, this clone turned up once. V is TRBV7-6 and J is TRBJ2-7, with 15 positions matching TRBD2. The CDR3 runs 17 residues. Trimming took 5 bases from V and 0 from J; bases not matched to a gene: 5. Looked up from germline, CDR1 is SGHVS and CDR2 is FNYEAQ. This CDR3 reads CASSRGTSGGSSYEQYF. The CDR3 coding sequence is TGTGCCAGCAGCCGCGGGACTAGCGGGGGGAGCTCCTACGAGCAGTACTTC.

This clone was counted only a few times. The chain has TRBV27 and TRBJ1-5, with 8 nucleotides matching TRBD1. Germline trimming cut 5 bases from V and 3 bases from J; bases unmatched to any gene: 9. The CDR3 totals 16 residues. Germline CDR1 and CDR2: MNHEY and SMNVEV (reference sequence). Written as DNA, the CDR3 is TGTGCCAGCAGTCCGATGGGACAGGTTTACAATCAGCCCCAGCATTTT. It translates to CASSPMGQVYNQPQHF.

CDR3 protein: CASSLIGARYNSPLHF. The CDR3 DNA sequence: TGTGCCAGCAGTTTAATAGGGGCAAGGTATAATTCACCCCTCCACTTT. The chain recombines TRBV6-6 with TRBJ1-6; weak D call: TRBD1 (5 bases). V was trimmed by 4 bases and J by 4 bases, leaving 14 bases between them. CDR3 length: 16 residues. Germline CDR1 is MNHNY and CDR2 is SVGAGI (reference sequence).

V usage is TRBV9 and J usage is TRBJ2-1, with 7 bases matching TRBD2. This CDR3 region has 13 residues. Germline assignment: CDR1 SGDLS and CDR2 YYNGEE. The J segment lost 8 bases and the V segment lost 5 bases, leaving 7 bases of the junction unmatched. CDR3 protein: CASRRGSRDEQFF. CDR3 sequence (DNA): TGTGCCAGCAGGCGGGGGAGCCGGGATGAGCAGTTCTTC.

This clone was counted once. The CDR3 DNA follows: TGTGCCAGCACCCGGGGGGCAGTTGATACGCAGTATTTT. Its translation: CASTRGAVDTQYF. The V gene is TRBV28, the J gene TRBJ2-3; perhaps TRBD2 as D (7 bases). Trimming took off 7 bases at V and 6 bases at J, with 14 bases between the two ends. The CDR3 length is 13 residues. Germline loops: CDR1 MDHEN, CDR2 SYDVKM. The full variable domain, with the rest looked up from reference TRBV28 and TRBJ2-3, is DVKVTQSSRYLVKRTGEKVFLECVQDMDHENMFWYRQDPGLGLRLIYFSYDVKMKEKGDIPEGYSVSREKKERFSLILESASTNQTSMYLCASTRGAVDTQYFGPGTRLTVL.

The chain uses TRBV27 and TRBJ1-2; perhaps TRBD1 as D (6 bases). The CDR3 has 13 residues. CDR1 is MNHEY and CDR2 is SMNVEV in the germline V gene (reference sequence). V was shortened by 6 bases and J by 4 bases, with 12 bases between the two germline ends. As DNA, the CDR3 is TGTGCCAGCAGCCAAACAGGGACCTATGGCTACACCTTC. Encoded protein: CASSQTGTYGYTF.

The V call is TRBV5-8, the J call TRBJ1-5, with TRBD1 matching over 7 bases. CDR3 length: 16 residues. J lost 5 bases, V lost 4 bases, and 12 bases had no gene match. In germline, CDR1 is SGHTS, CDR2 YDEGEE. CDR3 bases: TGTGCCAGCAGCCTTCTCTTGACAGGGCGTCATCAGCCCCAGCATTTT. Its translation is CASSLLLTGRHQPQHF.

The rearrangement joins TRBV30 to TRBJ2-5, with 7 bases lining up with TRBD1. This CDR3 region has 14 residues. Trimming cost V 2 bases and J 4 bases; bases outside gene matches: 7. Germline lookup yields CDR1 GTSNPN and CDR2 SVGIG (reference sequence). The CDR3 region is CAWSWTGTRETQYF. DNA for the CDR3: TGTGCCTGGAGTTGGACAGGAACAAGAGAGACCCAGTACTTC.

The chain carries TRBV28 and TRBJ2-1, with D possibly TRBD2 on 6 matching bases. CDR3 size: 16 residues. Germline CDR1 MDHEN, CDR2 SYDVKM. V lost 4 bases, J lost 2 bases, and 15 bases lay in between. Here the CDR3 DNA reads TGTGCCAGCAGTTCTCCCCGTTGGGGGGCCTACAATGAGCAGTTCTTC. Translation: CASSSPRWGAYNEQFF.

This clone was detected once. J is TRBJ1-3 and V is TRBV30; D is undetermined. The CDR3 runs 12 residues. Germline CDR1 GTSNPN, CDR2 SVGIG (reference sequence). V gave up 1 base and J gave up 8 bases, with 9 bases separating them. The CDR3 nucleotides read TGTGCCTGGAGTGCGGGGTGGGACACCATATATTTT. It translates to CAWSAGWDTIYF.

This clone occurred a few times. This sequence joins TRBV5-6 and TRBJ2-1; TRBD1 is a possible D gene (5 bases). V gave up 0 bases and J gave up 4 bases, with 5 bases separating them. The CDR3 is 13 amino acids. Germline CDR1 SGHDT, CDR2 YYEEEE. CDR3 loop: CASSLDRYNEQFF. The CDR3 DNA follows: TGTGCCAGCAGCTTGGACAGGTACAATGAGCAGTTCTTC.

The CDR3 region is CASGAREQYF. The CDR3 region has the DNA TGTGCCAGCGGGGCTAGGGAGCAGTACTTC. This chain links TRBV28 with TRBJ2-7; D might be TRBD1 (5 bases). Trimming cost V 8 bases and J 7 bases, with 9 bases left between them. The CDR3 contains 10 residues. The germline CDR1 and CDR2 sequences are MDHEN and SYDVKM.

The J gene is TRBJ2-7, the V gene TRBV5-8; 8 nucleotides line up with TRBD1. Looked up from germline, CDR1 is SGHTS and CDR2 is YDEGEE. CDR3 length: 16 residues. With V trimmed by 2 bases and J by 3 bases, 10 bases remained unmatched. As DNA, the CDR3 is TGTGCCAGCAGCTTTGGTGGGCCAGGGGGCGGCTACGAGCAGTACTTC. It encodes CASSFGGPGGGYEQYF.

This clone was counted between two and nine times. The V call is TRBV5-1, the J call TRBJ1-2; 10 nucleotides agree with TRBD1. The CDR3 loop spans 14 amino acids. Germline V gene sequence: CDR1 SGHRS, CDR2 YFSETQ. V dropped 0 bases and J dropped 14; count of bases not matched to a gene: 10. The chain's CDR3 is CASSLATGGEAETF. The CDR3 DNA sequence: TGCGCCAGCAGCTTGGCGACAGGGGGCGAGGCAGAAACCTTC.

A single count supports this clone. The DNA for the CDR3 is TGCGCCAGCAGCCCGGACACCCTCGAGCAGTACTTC. It codes for CASSPDTLEQYF. V is TRBV5-1 and J is TRBJ2-7; weak D call: TRBD1 (5 bases). The length of the CDR3 is 12 residues. The V gene's germline CDR1 is SGHRS and CDR2 YFSETQ. V was pared by 4 bases and J by 6 bases, with 11 bases between. Full variable domain (rest looked up from reference TRBV5-1 and TRBJ2-7): KAGVTQTPRYLIKTRGQQVTLSCSPISGHRSVSWYQQTPGQGLQFLFEYFSETQRNKGNFPGRFSGRQFSNSRSEMNVSTLELGDSALYLCASSPDTLEQYFGPGTRLTVT.

The V and J genes are TRBV6-5 and TRBJ1-1, with D tentatively TRBD1 (5 bases). This CDR3 region has 14 residues. Trimming took off 6 bases at V and 6 bases at J, with 17 bases between the two ends. The germline CDR1 and CDR2 sequences are MNHEY and SVGAGI. CDR3 in DNA: TGTGCCAGCAGCCCCTTTGCGGGACGGCCTGAAGCTTTCTTT. It is translated as CASSPFAGRPEAFF.